This T cell receptor beta chain was sequenced for a study of technical replicates of blood from a handful of donors. Trimming took off 4 bases at V and 7 bases at J, with 13 bases between the two ends. The length of the CDR3 is 14 residues. The germline V gene encodes CDR1 LGHNA and CDR2 YSLEER. Only in-frame clones appear in the TCRdb table, and some are missing; sequencing was by immunoSEQ multiplex PCR. The sample yields more than 60,000 clones, around nine tenths seen once. The J gene is TRBJ1-4, the V gene TRBV4-3, with D possibly matching TRBD1 (5 bases). The sequence was obtained from a human donor in good health. Some clones in this sample may be carry-over from other donors' samples. Specimen: PBMCs. CDR3 DNA: TGCGCCAGCAGCCCGGGGGAAGCCGGTGAAAAACTGTTTTTT. This gives the protein CASSPGEAGEKLFF.